The clone carrying this T cell receptor (beta chain) was found a few times. Germline loops: CDR1 KGHDR, CDR2 SFDVKD. Trimming at V came to 3 bases and at J to 6 bases, leaving 6 bases not matched to a gene. This CDR3 has 16 residues. The assay was immunoSEQ multiplex PCR, and TCRdb's table has in-frame clones only and misses some. The sample lists a few hundred thousand clones; roughly 88% were seen once. The sample originates from a study of blood T cell repertoires in COVID-19. Sequencing used PBMCs or T cells enriched from blood (not recorded which). The receptor's source is a man younger than 45 who had recovered from COVID-19. The V and J genes are TRBV24-1 and TRBJ1-4; TRBD1 agrees at 10 bases. CDR3 amino acids: CATSDPKTGGDEKLFF. The DNA for the CDR3 is TGTGCCACCAGTGATCCCAAGACAGGGGGCGATGAAAAACTGTTTTTT.